Below are 15 T cell receptor beta chains sequenced from a single sample in a study of shared clonotypes between healthy human individuals (dated by TCRdb to the early 2020s). Library prep was done by the immunoSEQ multiplex PCR assay. In TCRdb, the immuneACCESS table is reduced to in-frame sequences with V and J assigned. These tables do not hold every clone; where another copy was compared, an unresolved V gene accounts for under half, and the others remain unexplained. This sample has nearly 750,000 clones in its table, and around 77% of those were observed once. Under 2% of the sample rests with the top ten. The sample consisted of memory CD4+ T cells sorted from blood. The cell subset or site label, as the study defines it: CD45RA-negative fraction. These receptor sequences come from a woman aged 30 to 39 in good health.

The V call is TRBV7-2, the J call TRBJ2-1; D possibly corresponds to TRBD1 (5 bases). Germline values: CDR1 SGHTA, CDR2 FQGNSA. The CDR3 sequence is 14 residues long. Deletions cut 7 bases from V and 9 bases from J, with 19 bases between. CDR3 sequence: CASTKQDGLGEQFF. The CDR3 bases are TGTGCCAGCACCAAACAGGATGGCCTGGGTGAGCAGTTCTTC.

In its sample, this clone was seen once. V usage is TRBV7-8 and J usage is TRBJ2-3; perhaps TRBD1 as D (5 bases). The germline V and J ends were trimmed by 5 bases and 0 bases, with 15 bases remaining between them. The V gene's germline CDR1 is SGHVS and CDR2 FQNEAQ. The CDR3 runs to 16 residues. The CDR3 region is CASSPRVGISTDTQYF. CDR3 DNA: TGTGCCAGCAGCCCCAGGGTGGGAATTAGCACAGATACGCAGTATTTT.

The chain has TRBV7-8 and TRBJ1-2, with 7 bases aligning to TRBD1. V gave up 2 bases and J gave up 5 bases; unmatched junction bases: 11. Per the germline V gene, CDR1 is SGHVS and CDR2 is FQNEAQ. The length of the CDR3 is 16 residues. The CDR3 reads CASSLLRQGSSYGYTF. The DNA for the CDR3 is TGTGCCAGCAGCTTATTACGACAGGGCAGCTCATATGGCTACACCTTC.

This chain joins TRBV28 and TRBJ2-2, with TRBD1 matching over 7 bases. Trimming cost V 6 bases and J 4 bases; bases outside gene matches: 5. CDR1 MDHEN and CDR2 SYDVKM come from the germline V gene. The CDR3 runs to 14 residues. The CDR3 loop reads CASRMGQSTGELFF. As DNA, the CDR3 is TGTGCCAGCAGGATGGGACAGAGCACCGGGGAGCTGTTTTTT.

The V call is TRBV5-1, the J call TRBJ1-2; D call uncertain. The CDR3 is 16 amino acids. CDR1 and CDR2 from the germline V gene are SGHRS and YFSETQ. V dropped 0 bases and J dropped 0 bases, with 12 bases sitting between them. The CDR3 loop reads CASSLVENWANYGYTF. As DNA, the CDR3 is TGCGCCAGCAGCTTGGTGGAAAACTGGGCTAACTATGGCTACACCTTC.

The chain uses TRBV6-6 and TRBJ1-1; maybe TRBD1 (5 bases). V lost 2 bases and J 4 bases, leaving 11 bases between the germline ends. Germline V gives CDR1 MNHNY, CDR2 SVGAGI (reference sequence). CDR3 length equals 14 residues. CDR3 residues: CASSYGADATEAFF. In DNA, the CDR3 is TGTGCCAGCAGTTACGGGGCAGATGCCACTGAAGCTTTCTTT.

The rearrangement links TRBV18 to TRBJ2-7; D ambiguous. CDR3 length: 13 amino acids. CDR1 KGHSH and CDR2 LQKENI come from the germline V gene. Trimming removed 4 bases from V and 5 bases from J, with 12 bases in between. CDR3 sequence reads: CASSRVTENEQYF. The CDR3 DNA reads TGTGCCAGCTCACGCGTTACAGAGAACGAGCAGTACTTC. Looking up the rest from reference TRBV18 and TRBJ2-7 gives the full variable domain: NAGVMQNPRHLVRRRGQEARLRCSPMKGHSHVYWYRQLPEEGLKFMVYLQKENIIDESGMPKERFSAEFPKEGPSILRIQQVVRGDSAAYFCASSRVTENEQYFGPGTRLTVT.

This clone was seen a handful of times. The rearrangement uses TRBV7-6 and TRBJ1-2; the match to TRBD1 covers 7 bases. Trimming cost V 5 bases and J 7 bases; bases outside gene matches: 7. The CDR3 is 13 amino acids. Germline assignment: CDR1 SGHVS and CDR2 FNYEAQ. Here the CDR3 reads CASSPIDRVGYTF. The CDR3 bases are TGTGCCAGCAGCCCCATTGACAGGGTTGGCTACACCTTC.

Points on this clone: This CDR3 is also generated by other DNA sequences in the sample. The J gene is TRBJ2-7, the V gene TRBV5-1, with 11 bases lining up with TRBD1. V dropped 4 bases and J dropped 6; count of bases not matched to a gene: 6. The CDR3 has 14 residues. Germline V gene sequence: CDR1 SGHRS, CDR2 YFSETQ. The CDR3 nucleotides read TGCGCCAGCAGCCCCGGGACAGGGGGAGTCGAGCAGTACTTC. Its protein product is CASSPGTGGVEQYF.

As DNA, the CDR3 is TGTGCCAGTAGTAGAAACCGAGAAGAGACCCAGTACTTC. Amino acids: CASSRNREETQYF. The chain joins TRBV19 to TRBJ2-5; D is ambiguous. CDR1 and CDR2 (germline): LNHDA, SQIVND (reference sequence). There are 13 residues in the CDR3. Trimming removed 4 bases at V and 3 bases at J, with 9 bases between.

CDR3 in amino acids: CASSIEGQGWYEQYF. In nucleotides, the CDR3 is TGTGCCAGTAGTATCGAGGGACAGGGTTGGTACGAGCAGTACTTC. This rearrangement joins TRBV19 to TRBJ2-7; 9 nucleotides match TRBD1. There are 15 residues in the CDR3. Germline V CDR1 and CDR2: LNHDA, SQIVND (reference sequence). The ends lost 3 bases at V and 4 bases at J; junction bases unmatched: 7.

Details on this clone: The sample contains more than one DNA sequence encoding this CDR3. The CDR3 DNA reads as TGTGCCAGCAGCTCTGGACAGGGCTACAATGAGCAGTTCTTC. Amino acid sequence: CASSSGQGYNEQFF. This chain links TRBV11-2 with TRBJ2-1; 8 bases line up with TRBD1. Germline assignment: CDR1 SGHAT and CDR2 FQNNGV. The junction had 2 bases not matched to a gene; V was cut back by 4 bases and J by 3 bases. The CDR3 extends over 14 amino acids.

The genes are TRBV20-1 and TRBJ1-1; no clear D. V dropped 0 bases and J dropped 10 bases, with 9 bases sitting between them. This CDR3 spans 11 amino acids. CDR1 and CDR2 (germline): DFQATT, SNEGSKA (reference sequence). CDR3 nucleotide sequence: TGCAGTGCTAGAGATGTAGGGTCAGCTTTCTTT. This sequence encodes CSARDVGSAFF.

The genes are TRBV27 and TRBJ1-2; D not resolved. Trimming removed 3 bases from V and 4 bases from J, with 12 bases in between. The CDR3 length is 14 residues. Per germline, CDR1 MNHEY and CDR2 SMNVEV (reference sequence). CDR3 loop: CASSFRKWVYGYTF. The CDR3 bases are TGTGCCAGCAGTTTTAGGAAGTGGGTCTATGGCTACACCTTC.

The chain couples TRBV6-5 to TRBJ2-5; D might be TRBD1 or TRBD2, each matching 6 bases. Trimming cost V 5 bases and J 4 bases, with 14 bases left between them. This CDR3 is 14 amino acids long. Germline CDR1 and CDR2: MNHEY and SVGAGI. CDR3 sequence (DNA): TGTGCCAGCAGTGACAGGTGGGAGGCAGAGACCCAGTACTTC. Encoded protein: CASSDRWEAETQYF.